The next 18 T cell receptor beta chains were all read from a single sample in a study of regulatory T cells in long-lasting Graves disease. As for time point: persistent/refractory GD, antithyroid drugs over 5 years with positive TRAb. Isolated PBMC RNA provided the starting material for the TCR library. Building of the TCR beta libraries involved iRepertoire HTBI primers and Arm-PCR of CDR3 regions. Each CDR3 protein gets one entry after TCRdb re-called the multiplex PCR reads with MiXCR. The sample lists 350,000 to 500,000 distinct CDR3 sequences, about 21% occurring once. Sequenced material: peripheral blood mononuclear cells (PBMCs), taken when the disease was refractory, from a patient treated with antithyroid drugs. The receptors here all came from a female donor with Graves disease.

This clonotype was observed at least ten times. The chain joins TRBV27 to TRBJ1-2, with D uncertain. The V end was cut by 2 bases, the J end by 4 bases, with 8 bases between. The germline gives CDR1 MNHEY, CDR2 SMNVEV (reference sequence). CDR3 length: 13 residues. The CDR3 DNA reads TGTGCCAGCAGTTTAAAGGGAGGCTATGGCTACACCTTC. Translating gives CASSLKGGYGYTF.

To note about this clonotype: A read error may be the cause here, since a much bigger clone is one base away. The rearrangement uses TRBV9 and TRBJ2-3; D uncertain. Trimming cost V 5 bases and J 4 bases, with 5 bases left between them. CDR3 length: 11 residues. The germline V gene encodes CDR1 SGDLS and CDR2 YYNGEE. CDR3 bases: TGTGCCAGCAGTGAAGCAGATACGCAGTATTTT. Encoded protein: CASSEADTQYF.

The sample holds many counts of this clonotype. CDR3 in amino acids: CASSLFSMAGAGELFF. The CDR3 DNA reads TGCGCCAGCAGCCTCTTCTCGATGGCGGGAGCCGGGGAGCTGTTTTTT. The J gene is TRBJ2-2, the V gene TRBV5-1; 7 nucleotides match TRBD2. Trimming removed 4 bases from V and 6 bases from J; junction bases left unmatched: 12. From germline, CDR1 is SGHRS and CDR2 YFSETQ. This CDR3 has 16 residues.

There are a few counts of this clonotype. V gene TRBV19 combines with J gene TRBJ1-5; a possible D gene is TRBD1 (5 bases). The CDR3 contains 15 residues. Germline values: CDR1 LNHDA, CDR2 SQIVND (reference sequence). Trimming left V 5 bases short and J 4 bases short, with 15 bases between. CDR3 nucleotides: TGTGCCAGTAGTTTTTTTGGGGCCGGGAATCAGCCCCAGCATTTT. As protein: CASSFFGAGNQPQHF.

This clonotype has at least ten counts. The CDR3 region is CASSHTTGGLGYTF. CDR3 in DNA: TGTGCCAGCAGCCACACAACAGGGGGCCTTGGCTACACCTTC. V and J are TRBV25-1 and TRBJ1-2; 9 bases align to TRBD1. There are 14 residues in the CDR3. J lost 7 bases, V lost 6 bases, and 9 bases had no gene match. Germline CDR1 MGHDK, CDR2 SYGVNS.

The table lists this clonotype with many counts. The chain couples TRBV28 to TRBJ1-1; a weak D match, TRBD1 (5 bases). Between the trimmed V and J ends, which lost 8 bases and 2 bases, there was a span of 18 bases. Per the germline V gene, CDR1 is MDHEN and CDR2 is SYDVKM. The length of the CDR3 is 15 residues. This CDR3 reads CASVSQGADNTEAFF. The CDR3 DNA reads TGTGCCAGCGTCTCACAAGGGGCTGACAACACTGAAGCTTTCTTT. The full variable domain, its missing parts supplied by reference TRBV28 and TRBJ1-1, is DVKVTQSSRYLVKRTGEKVFLECVQDMDHENMFWYRQDPGLGLRLIYFSYDVKMKEKGDIPEGYSVSREKKERFSLILESASTNQTSMYLCASVSQGADNTEAFFGQGTRLTVV.

This clonotype was found many times. V and J are TRBV12-3 or TRBV12-4 and TRBJ2-7; 9 nucleotides align to TRBD2. Losses at the gene ends were 5 bases for V and 4 bases for J; bases not matched to a gene: 6. The CDR3 has 14 amino acids. The CDR3 spells CASSPGLALYEQYF. The CDR3, as DNA: TGTGCCAGCAGTCCCGGACTAGCGCTATACGAGCAGTACTTC.

This clonotype has at least ten counts. The chain employs TRBV5-5 and TRBJ1-5; TRBD1 matches 9 bases. V shed 4 bases, J shed 6 bases, and the junction held 8 bases outside the gene matches. This CDR3 spans 15 amino acids. Germline CDR1 reads SGHKS; CDR2 reads YYEKEE (reference sequence). In DNA form, the CDR3 reads TGTGCCAGCAGCAAAGGGACAGGGAGCGGTCAGCCCCAGCATTTT. Translating it yields CASSKGTGSGQPQHF.

The table lists this clonotype with many counts. The J gene is TRBJ2-2, the V gene TRBV27, with a possible D match to TRBD1 (6 bases). Germline loops: CDR1 MNHEY, CDR2 SMNVEV (reference sequence). The V end lost 5 bases, the J end lost 7 bases, and 17 bases lay between the germline ends. The CDR3 is made up of 15 amino acids. CDR3 sequence (DNA): TGTGCCAGCAGTGAAAAACAGGGTCGGGGCGGGGAGCTGTTTTTT. It is translated as CASSEKQGRGGELFF.

This clonotype was detected many times. The chain carries TRBV10-3 and TRBJ2-7; no reliable D call. The germline V gene has CDR1 ENHRY and CDR2 SYGVKD. The V end was cut by 3 bases, the J end by 1 base, with 7 bases between. The CDR3 runs to 13 residues. In nucleotides, the CDR3 is TGTGCCATCAGTGAAGAACTATCCTACGAGCAGTACTTC. Translated: CAISEELSYEQYF.

V gene TRBV28 combines with J gene TRBJ2-1; D perhaps matches TRBD1 (6 bases). The CDR3 runs 17 residues. Germline V gene sequence: CDR1 MDHEN, CDR2 SYDVKM. V was trimmed by 3 bases and J by 0 bases, leaving 15 bases between them. The CDR3 DNA follows: TGTGCCAGCAGTTTGGCTGGGGGCAAAGTCTCCTACAATGAGCAGTTCTTC. It yields the protein CASSLAGGKVSYNEQFF.

The gene calls are TRBV29-1 and TRBJ2-1; D perhaps matches TRBD2 (7 bases). Trimming removed 7 bases at V and 4 bases at J, with 14 bases between. Germline CDR1 SQVTM, CDR2 ANQGSEA. The CDR3 covers 13 residues. For the CDR3, the DNA is TGCAGCGGGGAGGGGACACCTTACAATGAGCAGTTCTTC. This sequence encodes CSGEGTPYNEQFF.

This clonotype was detected ten times or more. V usage is TRBV2 and J usage is TRBJ2-5; D is perhaps TRBD1 (5 bases). The CDR3 sequence is 15 residues long. Deletions cut 3 bases from V and 5 bases from J, with 16 bases between. Germline CDR1 and CDR2: SNHLY and FYNNEI. The CDR3 DNA reads TGTGCCAGCAGTGAGGGCAGGGCAGGATGGGAGACCCAGTACTTC. Residues: CASSEGRAGWETQYF.

This clonotype was detected ten times or more. The chain has TRBV20-1 and TRBJ1-5; D possibly corresponds to TRBD1 (5 bases). Germline CDR1 and CDR2: DFQATT and SNEGSKA (reference sequence). The CDR3 extends over 12 amino acids. V lost 5 bases and J 7 bases, leaving 12 bases between the germline ends. CDR3 nucleotides: TGCAGTGCTTCCCGGGGGGAGCAGCCCCAGCATTTT. This gives the protein CSASRGEQPQHF.

Only a few counts were recorded for this clonotype. The J gene is TRBJ2-7, the V gene TRBV20-1, with 8 bases that match TRBD2. The CDR3 has 12 residues. Germline lookup yields CDR1 DFQATT and CDR2 SNEGSKA (reference sequence). The CDR3 is CMGTRGLDEQYF. The CDR3 DNA reads TGCATGGGGACTAGGGGGTTGGACGAGCAGTACTTC.

Details on this clonotype: Being one base from a much bigger clone, this may be a read error. V and J are TRBV11-2 and TRBJ2-7, with a possible D match to TRBD1 (6 bases). Trimming took off 8 bases at V and 2 bases at J, with 19 bases between the two ends. The CDR3 length is 15 residues. Germline V gives CDR1 SGHAT, CDR2 FQNNGV. CDR3: CASGRRAGGTYEQYF. The CDR3 coding sequence is TGTGCCAGCGGGCGCCGGGCTGGGGGCACCTACGAGCAGTACTTC.

The chain couples TRBV29-1 to TRBJ2-3; D could derive from TRBD1 or TRBD2 (6 bases each). This CDR3 has 15 residues. V dropped 4 bases and J dropped 1 base, with 15 bases sitting between them. Germline-derived CDR1 and CDR2 are SQVTM and ANQGSEA. The CDR3 nucleotides are TGCAGCGTTGGGAAGGGGGGAATCGGCACAGATACGCAGTATTTT. Translating it yields CSVGKGGIGTDTQYF.

This chain connects TRBV29-1 to TRBJ2-1; 9 nucleotides line up with TRBD2. CDR1 is SQVTM, CDR2 ANQGSEA, per germline. V was pared by 4 bases and J by 3 bases, with 13 bases of the junction left unmatched. The CDR3 covers 17 residues. In DNA, the CDR3 is TGCAGCGTTGGGTGGCTAGCGGGACTCCCCAGCTACAATGAGCAGTTCTTC. Its translation is CSVGWLAGLPSYNEQFF.